A selection of T cell receptor beta chains follows, all from one sample in a study of T-cell reconstitution after alpha-beta-depleted transplantation in children. TCRdb ran MiXCR on the PCR reads and lists one entry per CDR3 protein. The table has approximately 400,000 distinct CDR3 sequences, around 15% seen once. Material: PBMCs, mostly from graft donor cells, obtained 360 days after TCRalphabeta/CD19-depleted stem cell transplant. The receptors derive from a boy under two years old who had a stem cell transplant for Wiskott-Aldrich syndrome, so the T cells may come from the graft donor. The CDR3 runs from the conserved cysteine through the conserved F or W. Clone sizes are given selectively: once, few, many, or a class where the clone is expanded.

many,TRBV5-1,CASSPGKSDTQYF
few,TRBV5-1,CASSLVSGQGSYEQYF
.,TRBV12-3/TRBV12-4,CASSRRGAYNEQFF
.,TRBV2,CASSRQGLMAEKLFF
.,TRBV11-2,CASSRKLESFSSSGANVLTF
.,TRBV6-5,CASSHRGQGEKLFF
few,TRBV12-3/TRBV12-4,CASSPSRNWETQYF
few,TRBV15,CATSRGTSGNEQFF
.,TRBV20-1,CSADLGRGQGNTIYF
.,TRBV5-1,CASSLRQKETQYF
.,TRBV28,CASSILPTPSTDTQYF
few,TRBV12-3/TRBV12-4,CASSLKRVETQYF
.,TRBV2,CASNYRPDQPQHF
few,TRBV29-1,CSVEFGLTDTQYF
.,TRBV7-2,CASSPRGTGNGEQFF
.,TRBV6-2/TRBV6-3,CASWLGSIFGELFF
many,TRBV29-1,CSVLQGRSRQQYF
once,TRBV18,CASSPTRNDEQYF
.,TRBV6-2/TRBV6-3,CASSPIQGANTGELFF
.,TRBV15,CATSSLGGVSDF
.,TRBV12-3/TRBV12-4,CASSFSGALARYEQYF
many,TRBV7-2,CASSLNGRRETQYF